The sequence of this T cell receptor (beta chain) was determined in a study of T cell repertoires in cytomegalovirus infection. The study's findings and limits: HLA-C-restricted CMV-specific TCR beta clonotypes prevailed in the ex vivo response.

TCRdb used MiXCR to reprocess the reads, holding one entry per CDR3 protein. Here the sample spans 350,000 to 500,000 distinct CDR3 sequences, approximately 31% being singletons. The sample holds many counts of this clonotype. As yet, its antigen is unknown. This sequence was found in a human donor in good health (CMV status not recorded). Some clones in this sample may be carry-over from other donors' samples. Sequenced sample: PBMCs.

The DNA of the CDR3 is TGTGCCAGCAGTGAAAGGCGAGAGACCCAGTACTTC. This encodes CASSERRETQYF. The chain uses TRBV6-1 and TRBJ2-5; D is ambiguous. From germline, CDR1 is MNHNS and CDR2 SASEGT. Trimming stripped 2 bases from V and 4 bases from J, with 5 bases between. The CDR3 has 12 residues.